This T cell receptor (beta chain) was obtained from a study of blood T cells in healthy people across ages (dated by TCRdb to 2013 to 2016). About the investigation overall: In model experiments, roughly one uniquely barcoded TCR beta cDNA molecule per two T cells was captured by template switching. To track age-related changes in TCR beta repertoire diversity, the study relied on deep sequencing normalized with unique cDNA molecular identifiers. Donors were grouped into four age groups: young (average approximately 16 years), middle-aged (less than 40), aged (about 60) and long-lived (approximately 82). To avoid experimental bias, donors of different ages were spread randomly across the sequencing lanes. For two donors (one aged 18 to 29 and one aged 80 or older), the study analyzed two additional independent replicas of 1 million unique cDNA reads from the same blood draw. General study outcomes and caveats: A strong correlation was found between observed TCR beta diversity and the percentage of naive T cells measured by flow cytometry. Since profiling was done on bulk unsorted PBMCs, naive and antigen-experienced compartments could not be conclusively compared. Observed TCR beta diversity per million T cells fell roughly linearly with age, and a significant reduction was already apparent by age about 38. The CMV infection status of donors was not known, potentially confounding age-related changes in expanded clonotypes. Total diversity estimates from one million sequenced T cells were considered lower bounds and underestimates. Compared with the aged group, the long-lived group had more naive CD4+ T cells, fewer expanded clones and increased TCR diversity, suggesting age selection.

From a lookup of the germline V gene, CDR1 and CDR2 are SGHDT and YYEEEE. Reading from cysteine to phenylalanine, the CDR3 counts 12 amino acids. The kept DNA is CDR3 alone, 36 bases in frame from the first base. The V and J ends are trimmed by 1 base and 11 bases, leaving 12 bases between them. On this clonotype: Its antigen has not been determined. The record has no base qualities; no much larger clone is one base away.

The library relied on 5' RACE. This sample was sequenced with an Illumina HiSeq 2500. A second about 7 to 12 cycle PCR used a sample-barcoded 5' primer and a J-beta primer mix. Each TCR beta cDNA molecule received a unique molecular identifier from a template-switch 5' adaptor carrying 12 random nucleotides. At least 2.5 million CDR3-containing paired-end reads were obtained from each sample. First-strand cDNA was synthesized from all RNA with the Mint cDNA synthesis kit, primed by a TRBC-specific oligonucleotide. After uracil-DNA glycosylase treatment, a first 18-cycle PCR used universal primers M1SS and BC2_uni_R on all cDNA. The original methods were these. For normalization, 1 million high-quality reads, each with a distinct molecular identifier, were randomly selected from each sample. Instead of being binned into consensus sequences, reads that shared molecular identifiers were thrown out. MiTCR, run with a Q25 quality threshold and the strictest error-elimination algorithm, handled CDR3 identification, clonotype clustering and error correction. A nonparametric unseen species model with Euler transformation was used to estimate lower-bound total TCR beta diversity. TCRdb ran its own pipeline on the public reads, namely fastp trimming at Q25 and MiXCR clone calling, and kept in-frame beta chains. Rows merge per CDR3 protein into single entries with the most common DNA and genes. These V and J calls derive from TCRdb rather than the authors' analysis. The sample profile shows about 770,000 distinct CDR3 sequences; more than 40% of them were found once. The ten largest clones represent about a fifth of the sample.

Systemically healthy Caucasian individuals from Russia, 39 in total and aged 6 to 90 years, were included as donors. About 9.6 milliliters of peripheral blood were collected from each donor into EDTA-treated Vacutainer tubes. Ficoll-Paque density-gradient centrifugation was used to isolate PBMCs, with at least 6.5 million per sample. Trizol reagent was used to extract total RNA from PBMCs, with at least 6 micrograms per sample. For every donor, flow cytometry on a PBMC aliquot measured the percentage of naive CD45RAhigh/CD27high T cells. Sample: blood. The receptor's source is a man aged 55 to 70 in good health. The rearrangement joined TRBV5-6 to TRBJ2-5; the D gene is not confidently resolved. The CDR3 has the sequence CASSLFGDEQYF. At the DNA level, the sequence is TGTGCCAGCAGCTTGTTTGGGGATGAGCAGTACTTC.